This T cell receptor beta chain came from a study of control samples from healthy donors and cancer patients. The data were produced by immunoSEQ multiplex PCR, yet TCRdb's version contains in-frame clones alone and is incomplete. The sample shows about 160,000 clones, approximately 90% of them seen only once. The sequenced sample was blood. The sequence derives from a woman aged 25 to 39 in good health.

Here the CDR3 reads CATGTGDEDYGYTF. DNA of the CDR3: TGTGCCACCGGGACAGGGGACGAGGACTATGGCTACACCTTC. V is TRBV15 and J is TRBJ1-2; 10 bases fit TRBD1. V lost 8 bases, J lost 3 bases, and 6 bases stayed unmatched. CDR1 is LNHNV and CDR2 is YYDKDF in the germline V gene (reference sequence). This CDR3 region has 14 residues.